These T cell receptor beta chains were read from a single sample in a study of T cell changes during pregnancy in multiple sclerosis. TCRdb's table, derived via immunoSEQ multiplex PCR, lists solely in-frame clones and lacks some. The sample has 100,000 to 110,000 clones; roughly 90% are singletons. This specimen was peripheral blood, taken after pregnancy. Receptors were obtained from a female donor with multiple sclerosis, enrolled in a pregnancy study. CDR3s include the opening cysteine and the closing phenylalanine or tryptophan.

J gene: TRBJ1-2
V gene: TRBV7-2
CDR3 protein: CASSLGWQDYGYTF

J gene: TRBJ1-5
V gene: TRBV28
CDR3 protein: CASKSLDRVDQPQHF

J gene: TRBJ2-7
V gene: TRBV27
CDR3 protein: CASSRTGGSYEQYF

J gene: TRBJ1-2
V gene: TRBV6-5
CDR3 protein: CASSYSGRSPYGYTF

J gene: TRBJ2-7
V gene: TRBV27
CDR3 protein: CASSLRRADRNYEQYF

J gene: TRBJ1-1
V gene: TRBV7-2
CDR3 protein: CASSSGQGMNTEAFF

J gene: TRBJ1-1
V gene: TRBV15
CDR3 protein: CATSRDGGGWTEAFF

J gene: TRBJ1-5
V gene: TRBV15
CDR3 protein: CATSGNRGRSNQPQHF

J gene: TRBJ1-4
V gene: TRBV28
CDR3 protein: CASSFPAGGNEKLFF

J gene: TRBJ2-7
V gene: TRBV7-2
CDR3 protein: CASSLVPGIGGEQYF

J gene: TRBJ1-1
V gene: TRBV2
CDR3 protein: CASSDRGGTEAFF

J gene: TRBJ2-7
V gene: TRBV19
CDR3 protein: CASTWRVGGEQYF

J gene: TRBJ1-6
V gene: TRBV18
CDR3 protein: CASSPLGRGGGHNSPLHF

J gene: TRBJ2-1
V gene: TRBV15
CDR3 protein: CATSLAGVVGNEQFF

J gene: TRBJ2-2
V gene: TRBV5-4
CDR3 protein: CASSLSKQANTGELFF

J gene: TRBJ2-1
V gene: TRBV10-3
CDR3 protein: CAISERRGSSYNEQFF

J gene: TRBJ1-4
V gene: TRBV7-2
CDR3 protein: CASRQDRSGDEKLFF

J gene: TRBJ2-7
V gene: TRBV6-6
CDR3 protein: CASGAGNPTSEQYF

J gene: TRBJ1-1
V gene: TRBV7-6
CDR3 protein: CASSSQGTNTEAFF

J gene: TRBJ2-1
V gene: TRBV5-4
CDR3 protein: CASSGTSNEQFF

J gene: TRBJ1-1
V gene: TRBV5-6
CDR3 protein: CASSLEPTEAFF

J gene: TRBJ1-5
V gene: TRBV6-6
CDR3 protein: CASSSRTVRNQPQHF

J gene: TRBJ1-6
V gene: TRBV11-3
CDR3 protein: CASSLDRGNSPLHF

J gene: TRBJ2-7
V gene: TRBV7-3
CDR3 protein: CASSTQGDAEQYF

J gene: TRBJ2-1
V gene: TRBV6-1
CDR3 protein: CASRREATYNEQFF

J gene: TRBJ1-2
V gene: TRBV11-1
CDR3 protein: CASSSLLGTGLRGYTF

J gene: TRBJ2-1
V gene: TRBV19
CDR3 protein: CASSVHGTSGYNEQFF

J gene: TRBJ2-7
V gene: TRBV28
CDR3 protein: CASSPPRELAYEQYF

J gene: TRBJ1-2
V gene: TRBV29-1
CDR3 protein: CSVWGGTEFGGYTF

J gene: TRBJ1-2
V gene: TRBV6-1
CDR3 protein: CASSEVGTVAYTF

J gene: TRBJ1-1
V gene: TRBV28
CDR3 protein: CASIGRGTEAFF

J gene: TRBJ2-7
V gene: TRBV15
CDR3 protein: CATSRGDRVVEQYF

J gene: TRBJ1-5
V gene: TRBV7-9
CDR3 protein: CASSPPGEQPQHF

J gene: TRBJ1-1
V gene: TRBV27
CDR3 protein: CASSSPTRSRRTEAFF

J gene: TRBJ2-1
V gene: TRBV28
CDR3 protein: CASSFGTSGIAEQFF

J gene: TRBJ1-2
V gene: TRBV6-5
CDR3 protein: CASSLQGDYGYTF

J gene: TRBJ1-1
V gene: TRBV18
CDR3 protein: CASSPLLGWAEAFF

J gene: TRBJ1-1
V gene: TRBV19
CDR3 protein: CASTPGGNVNTEAFF

J gene: TRBJ2-1
V gene: TRBV7-8
CDR3 protein: CASSILDWQRHNEQFF

J gene: TRBJ1-1
V gene: TRBV6-1
CDR3 protein: CASTRGNSRTEAFF

J gene: TRBJ1-1
V gene: TRBV5-1
CDR3 protein: CASRRVLPEAFF

J gene: TRBJ1-1
V gene: TRBV9
CDR3 protein: CASSVDRLNTEAFF

J gene: TRBJ2-4
V gene: TRBV28
CDR3 protein: CASISQGGFIQYF

J gene: TRBJ2-2
V gene: TRBV28
CDR3 protein: CASAPGGANTGELFF

J gene: TRBJ2-7
V gene: TRBV28
CDR3 protein: CASRTGTTRSYEQYF

J gene: TRBJ1-4
V gene: TRBV5-6
CDR3 protein: CASSLYGTGDEKLFF

J gene: TRBJ2-7
V gene: TRBV2
CDR3 protein: CASSESRPTRYEQYF

J gene: TRBJ1-2
V gene: TRBV7-8
CDR3 protein: CASSFSGDYGYTF